These 4 T cell receptor beta chains originate from one sample sequenced in a study of blood T cell repertoires in COVID-19. The protocol was immunoSEQ multiplex PCR, while the TCRdb copy is restricted to in-frame clones and leaves out a portion. The sample comprises roughly 55,000 clones, about four fifths of which are singletons, and under 2% rests with the top ten. The sample consisted of peripheral blood. The receptor source for this set is a woman aged 55-69 years with acute or convalescent COVID-19.

The chain employs TRBV13 and TRBJ1-2; tentatively, D is TRBD1 (5 bases). Germline assignment: CDR1 PRHDT and CDR2 FYEKMQ (reference sequence). With 5 bases removed from V and 0 bases from J, the gap between germline ends came to 10 bases. The CDR3 is made up of 14 amino acids. The CDR3 region is CASSTGIANYGYTF. The CDR3 coding sequence is TGTGCCAGCAGCACAGGTATAGCTAACTATGGCTACACCTTC.

This chain links TRBV5-1 with TRBJ2-2; tentatively, D is TRBD1 (6 bases). The CDR3 has 14 residues. Germline CDR1 reads SGHRS; CDR2 reads YFSETQ. Trimming stripped 7 bases from V and 3 bases from J, with 13 bases between. For the CDR3, the DNA is TGCGCCAGCCACAGGGATCGGGACACCGGGGAGCTGTTTTTT. It codes for CASHRDRDTGELFF.

V usage is TRBV6-5 and J usage is TRBJ2-1; the D is unclear. In germline, CDR1 is MNHEY, CDR2 SVGAGI. V shed 8 bases and J shed 8 bases, with 13 bases lying between them. The CDR3 sequence is 12 residues long. DNA for the CDR3: TGTGCCAGCTGGATTAGCATCGATGAGCAGTTCTTC. This gives the protein CASWISIDEQFF.

Here the CDR3 DNA reads TGTGCCAGCAGCGGCAGGGGGATTGTGAACACTGAAGCTTTCTTT. The encoded protein is CASSGRGIVNTEAFF. This chain connects TRBV5-5 to TRBJ1-1; 7 bases align to TRBD1. J lost 0 bases, V lost 4 bases, and 6 bases had no gene match. Germline V gene sequence: CDR1 SGHKS, CDR2 YYEKEE (reference sequence). The CDR3 runs 15 residues.